The source of this TCR beta chain is a study of shared clonotypes between healthy human individuals. Study-wide findings and caveats: Clonotype sharing among the donors was expected to vary with sequencing depth. Few donors limited the genetic and exposure-history diversity represented.

Donors were Caucasian adults residing in Nashville, Tennessee, USA. CDR1 and CDR2 (germline): LGHNA, YNFKEQ. This CDR3 region has 12 residues. V was trimmed by 1 base and J by 10 bases, leaving 8 bases between them. Details on this clone: What it binds is unknown.

Each subset's genomic DNA was shared equally among a number of immunoSEQ plates. Profiled with immunoSEQ multiplex PCR; TCRdb holds only in-frame clones, not every one. The sample records about 2.3 million clones, about 92% being singletons. This sequence originates from a man aged 18 to 30 in good health. Some clones in this sample may be carry-over from other donors' samples. Material for sequencing was naive CD4+ T cells from PBMCs. Subset specified: CD45RA+ positively selected. V is TRBV4-2 and J is TRBJ2-1; D is possibly TRBD2 (5 bases). CDR3 nucleotide sequence: TGTGCCAGCAGCCAAGGGACGGGGGAGCAGTTCTTC. Its protein is CASSQGTGEQFF.